This TCR beta chain was obtained from a study of OX40 agonist ivuxolimab in advanced cancers. Study summary: Every patient in dose escalation had hepatocellular carcinoma, melanoma, renal cell or head and neck cancer. The group had a mean age of about 60 years, ranged from about 20 to 85, and was 80% to 90% male. General observations from the study: The 0.1-3.0 mg/kg partial responders had among the lowest clonal expansion.

Clones were read by immunoSEQ multiplex PCR, and TCRdb kept only the in-frame ones, dropping some. The sample contains tens of thousands of clones, 80% to 90% of which appear only once. About this clone itself: Its antigen is as yet unknown.

Germline loops: CDR1 SEHNR, CDR2 FQNEAQ (reference sequence). The CDR3 extends over 15 amino acids. With 5 bases removed from V and 0 bases from J, the gap between germline ends came to 11 bases. This chain connects TRBV7-9 to TRBJ2-1, with D perhaps TRBD2 (5 bases). The sequences come from CD4+ or CD8+ T cells sorted from blood, collected in a trial of the OX40 agonist ivuxolimab. The receptor's source is an adult with an advanced solid tumor such as melanoma, head and neck, liver or kidney cancer. This chain's CDR3 is CASSRSGSSYNEQFF. Written as DNA, the CDR3 is TGTGCCAGCAGCCGAAGTGGGAGCTCCTACAATGAGCAGTTCTTC.